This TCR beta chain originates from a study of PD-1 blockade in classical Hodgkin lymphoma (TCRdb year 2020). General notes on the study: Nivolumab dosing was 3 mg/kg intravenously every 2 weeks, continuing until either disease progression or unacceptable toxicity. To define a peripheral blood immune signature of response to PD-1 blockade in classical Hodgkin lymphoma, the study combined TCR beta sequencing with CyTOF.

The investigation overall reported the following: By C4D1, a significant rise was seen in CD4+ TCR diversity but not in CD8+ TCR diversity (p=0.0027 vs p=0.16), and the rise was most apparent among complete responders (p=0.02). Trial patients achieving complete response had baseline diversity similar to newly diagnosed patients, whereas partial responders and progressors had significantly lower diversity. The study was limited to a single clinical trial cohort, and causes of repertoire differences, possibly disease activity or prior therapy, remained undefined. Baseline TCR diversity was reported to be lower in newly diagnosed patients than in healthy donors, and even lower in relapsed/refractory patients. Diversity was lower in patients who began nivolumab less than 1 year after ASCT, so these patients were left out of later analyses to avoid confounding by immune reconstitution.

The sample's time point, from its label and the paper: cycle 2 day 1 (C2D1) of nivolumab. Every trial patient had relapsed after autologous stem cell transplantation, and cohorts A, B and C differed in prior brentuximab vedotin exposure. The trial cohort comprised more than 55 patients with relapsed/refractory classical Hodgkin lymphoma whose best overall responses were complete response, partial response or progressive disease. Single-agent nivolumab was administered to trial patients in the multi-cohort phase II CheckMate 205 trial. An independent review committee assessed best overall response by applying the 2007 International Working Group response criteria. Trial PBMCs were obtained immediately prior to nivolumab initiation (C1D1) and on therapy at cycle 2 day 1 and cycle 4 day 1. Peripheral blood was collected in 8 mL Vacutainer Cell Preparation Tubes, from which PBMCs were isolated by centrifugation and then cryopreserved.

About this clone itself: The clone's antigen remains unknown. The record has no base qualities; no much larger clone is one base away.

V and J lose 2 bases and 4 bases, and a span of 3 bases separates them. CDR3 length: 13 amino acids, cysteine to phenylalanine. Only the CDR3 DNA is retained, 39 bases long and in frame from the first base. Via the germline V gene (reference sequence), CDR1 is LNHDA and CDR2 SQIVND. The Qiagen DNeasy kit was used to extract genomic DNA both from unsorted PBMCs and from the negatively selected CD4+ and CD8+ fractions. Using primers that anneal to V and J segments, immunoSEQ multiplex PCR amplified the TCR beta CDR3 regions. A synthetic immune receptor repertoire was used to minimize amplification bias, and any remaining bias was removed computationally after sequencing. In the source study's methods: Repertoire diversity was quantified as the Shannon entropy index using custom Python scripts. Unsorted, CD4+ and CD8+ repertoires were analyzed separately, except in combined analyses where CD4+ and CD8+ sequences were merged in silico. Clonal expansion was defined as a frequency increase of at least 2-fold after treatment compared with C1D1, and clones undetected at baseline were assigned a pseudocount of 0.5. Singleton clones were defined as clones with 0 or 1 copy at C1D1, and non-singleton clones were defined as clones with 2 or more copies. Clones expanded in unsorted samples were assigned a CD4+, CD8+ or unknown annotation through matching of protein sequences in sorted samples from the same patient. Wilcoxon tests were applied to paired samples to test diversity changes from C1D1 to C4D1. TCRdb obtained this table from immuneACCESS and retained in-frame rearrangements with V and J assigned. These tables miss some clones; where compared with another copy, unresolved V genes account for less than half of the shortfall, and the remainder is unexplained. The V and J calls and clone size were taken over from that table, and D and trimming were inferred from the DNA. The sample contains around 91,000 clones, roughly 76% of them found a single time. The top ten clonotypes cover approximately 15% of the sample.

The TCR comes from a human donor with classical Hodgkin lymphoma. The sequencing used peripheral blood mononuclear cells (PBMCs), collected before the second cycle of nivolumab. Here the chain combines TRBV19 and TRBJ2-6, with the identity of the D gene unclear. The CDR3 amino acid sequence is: CASSITGANVLTF. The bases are TGTGCCAGTAGTATAACCGGGGCCAACGTCCTGACTTTC.